The 28 T cell receptor beta chains presented below share a single source sample, sequenced in a study of CD8 T cells in Susac syndrome. An input of roughly 0.5 to 1 ug of RNA was subjected to reverse transcription using random hexamers. Via MiXCR, TCRdb re-called the immunoSEQ multiplex PCR reads, giving one row per CDR3 protein. This sample has about 400,000 distinct CDR3 sequences, with approximately 85% found just once. Sequencing was performed on CD8+ T cells from PBMCs. Receptors originate from a human donor with multiple sclerosis.

This chain links TRBV4-1 with TRBJ2-1; D is undetermined. Germline V gene data show CDR1 as MGHRA and CDR2 as YSYEKL. The length of the CDR3 is 14 residues. V shed 5 bases and J shed 5 bases, with 13 bases lying between them. In nucleotides, the CDR3 is TGCGCCAGCAGCTTGCCTCGGGCAGACAATGAGCAGTTCTTC. This encodes CASSLPRADNEQFF.

Comment on this clonotype: Compared with germline, one end of the junction differs, possibly owing to a read error. The rearrangement joins TRBV7-7 to TRBJ2-1, with D hard to call. In germline, CDR1 is SSHAT, CDR2 FNYEAQ (reference sequence). This CDR3 is 14 amino acids long. CDR3 bases: TGTGCTAGCAGCCCTGCCGACGGCTTCAATGAGCAGTTCTTC. Translation gives CASSPADGFNEQFF. The full variable domain, in which reference TRBV7-7 and TRBJ2-1 provide the parts outside the CDR3, is GAGVSQSPRYKVTKRGQDVTLRCDPISSHATLYWYQQALGQGPEFLTYFNYEAQPDKSGLPSDRFSAERPEGSISTLTIQRTEQRDSAMYRCASSPADGFNEQFFGPGTRLTVL.

The chain recombines TRBV12-3 or TRBV12-4 with TRBJ2-5, with 7 bases identical to TRBD2. V dropped 5 bases and J dropped 4; count of bases not matched to a gene: 4. The CDR3 covers 13 residues. CDR3 protein: CASSRPGGETQYF. The CDR3 DNA reads as TGTGCCAGCAGTCGACCGGGGGGAGAGACCCAGTACTTC.

The chain is built from TRBV5-4 and TRBJ2-1, with TRBD2 matching over 7 bases. CDR3 length equals 11 residues. V lost 4 bases and J lost 10; bases outside the gene matches: 2. Germline V gives CDR1 SGHNT, CDR2 YYREEE (reference sequence). As DNA, the CDR3 is TGTGCCAGCAGCGCGACTAGCGAGCAGTTCTTC. It specifies CASSATSEQFF.

This chain uses TRBV13 with TRBJ2-1; TRBD1 aligns across 7 bases. Germline V CDR1 and CDR2: PRHDT, FYEKMQ (reference sequence). This CDR3 is 15 amino acids long. The V gene end was trimmed by 2 bases and the J gene end by 5 bases; junction bases not matched to a gene: 6. CDR3 sequence reads: CASSLNGQAHNEQFF. The CDR3 DNA sequence: TGTGCCAGCAGCTTAAACGGACAGGCCCACAATGAGCAGTTCTTC.

This clonotype was counted a single time. V usage is TRBV6-2 or TRBV6-3 and J usage is TRBJ1-5; 8 nucleotides line up with TRBD1. Looked up from germline, CDR1 is MNHEY and CDR2 is SVGEGT. The junction had 8 bases not matched to a gene; V was cut back by 4 bases and J by 6 bases. The CDR3 covers 15 residues. The CDR3 DNA sequence: TGTGCCAGCAGTTGGTTGGCAGGGGGCATTCAGCCCCAGCATTTT. Its translation: CASSWLAGGIQPQHF.

The rearrangement joins TRBV9 to TRBJ2-1; D gene uncertain. V lost 1 base and J 5 bases, leaving 10 bases between the germline ends. The CDR3 is made up of 14 amino acids. Looked up from germline, CDR1 is SGDLS and CDR2 is YYNGEE. The chain's CDR3 is CASSVRPGHNEQFF. CDR3 in DNA: TGTGCCAGCAGCGTACGCCCAGGTCACAATGAGCAGTTCTTC.

The J gene is TRBJ2-4, the V gene TRBV28, with a weak D call TRBD2 (6 bases). This CDR3 comprises 17 residues. Trimming shortened V by 7 bases and J by 0 bases, and 19 bases separated the two germline ends. Germline-derived CDR1 and CDR2 are MDHEN and SYDVKM. The CDR3 DNA follows: TGTGCCAGCATCCCTTTTGACGGACTACTAGCCAAAAACATTCAGTACTTC. Translation: CASIPFDGLLAKNIQYF.

The chain employs TRBV6-5 and TRBJ2-2; TRBD1 is a possible D gene (6 bases). The CDR3 totals 19 residues. CDR1 and CDR2 (germline): MNHEY, SVGAGI. V was clipped by 2 bases and J by 4 bases, with 23 bases between them. DNA of the CDR3: TGTGCCAGCAGTTACAAGATAAACAGGGATAGGGATCGCACCGGGGAGCTGTTTTTT. Translation: CASSYKINRDRDRTGELFF.

The chain joins TRBV20-1 to TRBJ2-1, with D unclear. The V gene lost 1 base and the J gene lost 4 bases, with 8 bases spanning the gap. The CDR3 is made up of 13 amino acids. The germline V gene has CDR1 DFQATT and CDR2 SNEGSKA (reference sequence). The CDR3 nucleotides are TGCAGTGCTAGAGCTTTAGGTTACAATGAGCAGTTCTTC. Translating it yields CSARALGYNEQFF.

J is TRBJ1-1 and V is TRBV6-5; the D gene is possibly TRBD1 (6 bases). This CDR3 is 16 amino acids long. Germline V gene lookup returns CDR1 MNHEY and CDR2 SVGAGI. Deletions cut 0 bases from V and 0 bases from J, with 11 bases between. In nucleotides, the CDR3 is TGTGCCAGCAGTTACTCTATAGGGGGTATGAACACTGAAGCTTTCTTT. Translation gives CASSYSIGGMNTEAFF.

V usage is TRBV20-1 and J usage is TRBJ2-3; 12 bases are a match to TRBD2. The CDR3 contains 17 residues. Germline V lookup: CDR1 DFQATT, CDR2 SNEGSKA (reference sequence). With 1 base clipped from V and 0 bases from J, the junction kept 5 bases outside the gene matches. The CDR3 protein is CSARGLAGDLSTDTQYF. The CDR3 DNA follows: TGCAGTGCTAGAGGACTAGCGGGAGATCTTAGCACAGATACGCAGTATTTT.

This rearrangement joins TRBV12-3 or TRBV12-4 to TRBJ1-5; 7 nucleotides line up with TRBD1. V lost 0 bases and J lost 0; bases outside the gene matches: 11. This CDR3 comprises 19 residues. The CDR3 DNA is TGTGCCAGCAGTTTAGCGAAGGGGGCTTCCCCTTATAGCAATCAGCCCCAGCATTTT. Protein: CASSLAKGASPYSNQPQHF.

The CDR3 bases are TGTGCCAGCAGCACCCAGGGACTAGCTGGGTTCGATGAGCAGTTCTTC. This encodes CASSTQGLAGFDEQFF. The chain recombines TRBV7-9 with TRBJ2-1, with 9 nucleotides matching TRBD2. CDR1 SEHNR and CDR2 FQNEAQ come from the germline V gene (reference sequence). Trimming cost V 5 bases and J 8 bases; bases outside gene matches: 13. This CDR3 has 16 amino acids.

This clonotype has only a few counts. The chain uses TRBV5-1 and TRBJ1-1, with 9 bases identical to TRBD1. The length of the CDR3 is 15 residues. Looked up from germline, CDR1 is SGHRS and CDR2 is YFSETQ. The V gene end was trimmed by 0 bases and the J gene end by 1 base; junction bases not matched to a gene: 1. CDR3 loop: CASSLGTGENTEAFF. The CDR3 DNA is TGCGCCAGCAGCTTGGGGACAGGGGAGAACACTGAAGCTTTCTTT.

As for this clonotype: The junction shows a germline mismatch at one end, possibly a read error. The genes are TRBV4-1 and TRBJ1-1; D ambiguous. Germline assignment: CDR1 MGHRA and CDR2 YSYEKL. This CDR3 has 15 residues. This CDR3 reads CASIQGDAGLGEAFF. CDR3 sequence (DNA): TGCGCCAGCATCCAAGGTGACGCCGGTCTAGGGGAAGCTTTCTTT.

This clonotype occurred a few times. V gene TRBV6-1 combines with J gene TRBJ2-7, with TRBD1 identical over 7 bases. This CDR3 spans 15 amino acids. Germline V gives CDR1 MNHNS, CDR2 SASEGT. The ends lost 3 bases at V and 1 base at J; junction bases unmatched: 6. The CDR3 loop is CASSEAAGGSYEQYF. Written as DNA, the CDR3 is TGTGCCAGCAGTGAGGCGGCAGGGGGATCCTACGAGCAGTACTTC.

The V and J genes are TRBV4-1 and TRBJ1-5; no clear D gene. This CDR3 is built from 15 residues. The V and J ends lost 4 bases and 0 bases respectively, with 10 bases between them. Germline-derived CDR1 and CDR2 are MGHRA and YSYEKL. Written as DNA, the CDR3 is TGCGCCAGCAGCCTCCACAGCCATAGCAATCAGCCCCAGCATTTT. It yields the protein CASSLHSHSNQPQHF.

The chain joins TRBV27 to TRBJ1-1, with D maybe TRBD1 (5 bases). V gave up 5 bases and J gave up 3 bases, with 16 bases separating them. Germline loops: CDR1 MNHEY, CDR2 SMNVEV (reference sequence). The CDR3 loop spans 15 amino acids. The CDR3 here is CASSHQGERYTEAFF. In nucleotides, the CDR3 is TGTGCCAGCAGTCACCAAGGGGAGAGATACACTGAAGCTTTCTTT.

The CDR3 sequence: CASSLETGNEQYF. CDR3 DNA: TGTGCCAGCAGCTTAGAAACAGGGAACGAGCAGTACTTC. The chain employs TRBV11-2 and TRBJ2-7, with D perhaps TRBD1 (6 bases). The V gene's germline CDR1 is SGHAT and CDR2 FQNNGV. Trimming pared 0 bases from V and 5 bases from J, leaving 8 bases between. This CDR3 contains 13 residues.

The V gene is TRBV7-4, the J gene TRBJ2-5; 8 nucleotides match TRBD2. Germline values: CDR1 SGHVT, CDR2 SQSDAQ. The CDR3 runs to 15 residues. The V and J ends lost 1 base and 5 bases, in that order; junction bases with no gene match: 6. The CDR3: CASSLVEREMETQYF. The CDR3 region has the DNA TGTGCCAGCAGCTTAGTTGAGCGGGAGATGGAGACCCAGTACTTC.

In this sample, this clonotype turned up a few times. The chain carries TRBV25-1 and TRBJ1-3; D remains unclear. The germline gives CDR1 MGHDK, CDR2 SYGVNS. The length of the CDR3 is 14 residues. Trimming shortened V by 0 bases and J by 3 bases, and 6 bases separated the two germline ends. This chain's CDR3 is CASSEYFNGNTIYF. The CDR3 nucleotides read TGTGCCAGCAGTGAATACTTCAATGGAAACACCATATATTTT.

This clonotype appeared once. V gene TRBV11-2 combines with J gene TRBJ2-7; no clear D gene. The germline V gene has CDR1 SGHAT and CDR2 FQNNGV. V gave up 2 bases and J gave up 5 bases, with 19 bases separating them. The length of the CDR3 is 16 residues. CDR3 in DNA: TGTGCCAGCAGCTTACTCAACCGGCGAAGTTCGGACGAGCAGTACTTC. Protein sequence: CASSLLNRRSSDEQYF.

The chain carries TRBV30 and TRBJ1-2; weak D call: TRBD1 (5 bases). Germline V gene data show CDR1 as GTSNPN and CDR2 as SVGIG (reference sequence). This CDR3 has 13 amino acids. With 3 bases removed from V and 8 bases from J, the gap between germline ends came to 16 bases. In DNA form, the CDR3 reads TGTGCCTGGAGCGTCGACAGCCGCGGGGGCTACACCTTC. Residues: CAWSVDSRGGYTF.

The chain carries TRBV5-8 and TRBJ1-1, with TRBD1 as a possible D gene (5 bases). The ends were cut back, 4 bases at V and 0 bases at J, with 13 bases in the middle. Germline CDR1 and CDR2: SGHTS and YDEGEE. The CDR3 extends over 15 amino acids. The CDR3 sequence: CASSIPGRMNTEAFF. The CDR3, as DNA: TGTGCCAGCAGCATCCCGGGACGGATGAACACTGAAGCTTTCTTT.

The chain combines TRBV19 with TRBJ2-7, with 8 nucleotides matching TRBD1. The V segment lost 3 bases and the J segment 2 bases; nucleotides outside the gene matches: 6. This CDR3 has 15 residues. Per the germline V gene, CDR1 is LNHDA and CDR2 is SQIVND (reference sequence). In nucleotides, the CDR3 is TGTGCCAGTAGTATTGGGACAGGTGATGCCTACGAGCAGTACTTC. This translates into CASSIGTGDAYEQYF. Full variable domain (missing parts from reference TRBV19 and TRBJ2-7): DGGITQSPKYLFRKEGQNVTLSCEQNLNHDAMYWYRQDPGQGLRLIYYSQIVNDFQKGDIAEGYSVSREKKESFPLTVTSAQKNPTAFYLCASSIGTGDAYEQYFGPGTRLTVT.

The chain links TRBV7-6 to TRBJ2-7; weak D call: TRBD1 (6 bases). CDR1 and CDR2 (germline): SGHVS, FNYEAQ. The CDR3 consists of 15 residues. Trimming shortened V by 4 bases and J by 7 bases, and 20 bases separated the two germline ends. This chain's CDR3 is CASSSGETGLGEQYF. The CDR3 DNA reads as TGTGCCAGCAGCTCCGGGGAAACAGGGCTTGGGGAGCAGTACTTC.

The V call is TRBV5-7, the J call TRBJ2-7, with 10 bases fitting TRBD1. TRBV5-7 is reported as an ORF; its role is uncertain. The CDR3 consists of 15 residues. The V and J ends lost 2 bases and 0 bases, in that order; junction bases with no gene match: 2. CDR3 amino acids: CASSFGTGASYEQYF. The DNA of the CDR3 is TGTGCCAGCAGCTTCGGGACAGGGGCCTCCTACGAGCAGTACTTC.